This is a list of T cell receptor beta chains from one sample in a study of cytomegalovirus exposure and HLA in healthy donors. Generated by immunoSEQ multiplex PCR, the TCRdb table keeps only in-frame clones and is missing some. The table includes some 120,000 clones, 8% to 9.5% detected once. Sequences were obtained from PBMCs. These receptor sequences come from a man in his forties in good health and CMV-seronegative. Both conserved end residues are trimmed from each CDR3. Each record gives: V gene, J gene, CDR3 protein.

V gene: TRBV6-5
J gene: TRBJ1-4
CDR3 protein: ASSTSRTNEKLF

V gene: TRBV28
J gene: TRBJ1-1
CDR3 protein: ASSYRTGDMNTEAF

V gene: TRBV28
J gene: TRBJ1-6
CDR3 protein: ASSGRGTGSPLH

V gene: TRBV27
J gene: TRBJ1-6
CDR3 protein: ATADRGQNSPLH

V gene: TRBV11-2
J gene: TRBJ1-6
CDR3 protein: ASSQGRNSPLH

V gene: TRBV7-6
J gene: TRBJ1-2
CDR3 protein: ASSLGTGRRTYGYT

V gene: TRBV5-4
J gene: TRBJ2-3
CDR3 protein: ASRKGQGGTDTQY

V gene: TRBV5-1
J gene: TRBJ1-4
CDR3 protein: ASSTDRVRLF

V gene: TRBV5-6
J gene: TRBJ1-1
CDR3 protein: ASSLVEGAKGNTEAF

V gene: TRBV6-1
J gene: TRBJ2-5
CDR3 protein: ASSEPGEQETQY

V gene: TRBV2
J gene: TRBJ1-5
CDR3 protein: ASSEGRSSQH

V gene: TRBV2
J gene: TRBJ2-1
CDR3 protein: ASSEAGSSYNEQF

V gene: TRBV9
J gene: TRBJ1-1
CDR3 protein: ASSVSGVAGTEAF

V gene: TRBV13
J gene: TRBJ1-3
CDR3 protein: ASSHPGQSSSGNTIY

V gene: TRBV27
J gene: TRBJ2-7
CDR3 protein: ASSLVQGGSYEQY

V gene: TRBV19
J gene: TRBJ1-1
CDR3 protein: ASSLRDRGLTEAF

V gene: TRBV27
J gene: TRBJ1-2
CDR3 protein: ASSFRTGGGYT

V gene: TRBV9
J gene: TRBJ2-2
CDR3 protein: ASSVGGDTGELF

V gene: TRBV11-2
J gene: TRBJ1-5
CDR3 protein: ASSAGDRPQH

V gene: TRBV19
J gene: TRBJ2-2
CDR3 protein: ASSTWGGPGELF

V gene: TRBV19
J gene: TRBJ1-2
CDR3 protein: ASSLFSGQGGT

V gene: TRBV19
J gene: TRBJ2-2
CDR3 protein: ASSMGLGSSGELF

V gene: TRBV19
J gene: TRBJ1-5
CDR3 protein: ASSETGGYQPQH

V gene: TRBV6-6
J gene: TRBJ1-5
CDR3 protein: ASTPTGPYNQPQH

V gene: TRBV14
J gene: TRBJ2-1
CDR3 protein: ASSQEWPYNEQF

V gene: TRBV5-1
J gene: TRBJ1-5
CDR3 protein: ASSLGGADQPQH

V gene: TRBV5-4
J gene: TRBJ2-5
CDR3 protein: ASSLTSGGSWETQY

V gene: TRBV2
J gene: TRBJ1-4
CDR3 protein: ASSEDRPNYA

V gene: TRBV4-1
J gene: -
CDR3 protein: ASSGGTGGRDEQY

V gene: TRBV12-5
J gene: TRBJ1-5
CDR3 protein: STELGAYSNQPQH

V gene: TRBV28
J gene: TRBJ1-6
CDR3 protein: ASSLVRSVVLPLH

V gene: TRBV5-4
J gene: TRBJ2-3
CDR3 protein: ASRGLAGLGDTQY

V gene: TRBV2
J gene: TRBJ2-3
CDR3 protein: ASRARSGVTDTQY

V gene: TRBV11-2
J gene: TRBJ2-1
CDR3 protein: ASSLDLGTSGGERF

V gene: TRBV5-8
J gene: TRBJ2-3
CDR3 protein: ASSLRETVTDTQY

V gene: TRBV9
J gene: TRBJ2-3
CDR3 protein: ASSVEEGASTDTQY

V gene: TRBV7-2
J gene: TRBJ1-6
CDR3 protein: ASSQFERRGTGNSPLH

V gene: TRBV6-6
J gene: TRBJ2-2
CDR3 protein: ASTRITGELF

V gene: TRBV19
J gene: TRBJ2-2
CDR3 protein: ASSPGGHSGELF

V gene: TRBV6-1
J gene: TRBJ2-5
CDR3 protein: ANSGTSGETQY